This T cell receptor beta chain was identified in a study of neurological immune-mediated disorders. The study, taken as a whole, reports: CDR3 amino acid sequences of expanded clones were not shared across subjects, a result suggesting private repertoires in all groups.

TCRdb re-analysed the 5' RACE reads in MiXCR, keeping a single row per CDR3 protein. The sample includes 30,000 to 50,000 distinct CDR3 sequences, 7% to 8.5% of them seen just once. Trimming left V 2 bases short and J 2 bases short, with 10 bases between. The CDR3 totals 14 residues. CDR1 and CDR2 (germline): KGHSH, LQKENI. Worth noting for this clonotype: Its antigen is currently unknown.

This sequence joins TRBV18 and TRBJ2-7; unclear D gene. The clonotype was recovered from a man aged 45-65 years in good health. The sample taken for sequencing was CD4+ T cells from blood. In DNA form, the CDR3 reads TGTGCCAGCTCACCAATCCCAGGAGCCTACGAGCAGTACTTC. The encoded protein is CASSPIPGAYEQYF.